This paragraph reports one T cell receptor (beta chain). In the source study's methods: Estimates of nucleated cell counts were drawn from the amplification of reference gene primers. The method was immunoSEQ multiplex PCR; TCRdb's version includes in-frame clones alone and lacks a portion of them. V, J and clone size reflect that table, while D and trimming were determined from the DNA. The table records about 260,000 clones, around 87% of them present only once. The data originate from a study of blood T cell repertoires in COVID-19. About the research overall: T cells, B-cell-depleted T cells, or PBMCs provided the cDNA or gDNA that served as material.

Germline CDR1 and CDR2: SGHDN and FVKESK. This CDR3 spans 13 amino acids. The ends were cut back, 0 bases at V and 15 bases at J, with 15 bases in the middle. Input material: peripheral blood. This TCR was sampled from a man aged 18 to 35 with active or convalescent COVID-19. The chain joins TRBV14 to TRBJ2-1; weak D call: TRBD2 (5 bases). The CDR3: CASSQDRNLGRFF. The CDR3 DNA sequence: TGTGCCAGCAGCCAAGATCGTAACCTTGGGAGGTTCTTC.